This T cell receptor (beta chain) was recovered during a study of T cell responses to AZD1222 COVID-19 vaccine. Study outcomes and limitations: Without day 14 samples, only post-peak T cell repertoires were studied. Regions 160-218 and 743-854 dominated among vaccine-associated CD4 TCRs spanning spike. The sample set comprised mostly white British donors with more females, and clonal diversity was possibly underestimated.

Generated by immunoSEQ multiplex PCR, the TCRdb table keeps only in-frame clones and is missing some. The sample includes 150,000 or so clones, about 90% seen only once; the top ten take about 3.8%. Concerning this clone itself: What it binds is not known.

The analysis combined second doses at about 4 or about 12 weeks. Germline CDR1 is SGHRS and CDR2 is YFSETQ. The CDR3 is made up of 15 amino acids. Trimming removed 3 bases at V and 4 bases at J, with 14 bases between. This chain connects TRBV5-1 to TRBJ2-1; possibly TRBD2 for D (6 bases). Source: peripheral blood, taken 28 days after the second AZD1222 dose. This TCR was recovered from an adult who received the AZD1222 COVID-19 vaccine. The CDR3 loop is CASSSGSGLYNEQFF. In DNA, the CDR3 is TGCGCCAGCAGCTCGGGTAGCGGATTATACAATGAGCAGTTCTTC.